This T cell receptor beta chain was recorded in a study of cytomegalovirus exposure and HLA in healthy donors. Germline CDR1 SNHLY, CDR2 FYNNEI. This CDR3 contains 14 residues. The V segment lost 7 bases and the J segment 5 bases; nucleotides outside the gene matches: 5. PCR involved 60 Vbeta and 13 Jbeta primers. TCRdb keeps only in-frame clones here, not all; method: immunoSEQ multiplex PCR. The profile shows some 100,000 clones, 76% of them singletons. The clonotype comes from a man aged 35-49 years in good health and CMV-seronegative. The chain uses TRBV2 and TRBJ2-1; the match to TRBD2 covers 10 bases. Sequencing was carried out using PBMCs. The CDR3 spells CASKLTSGHNEQFF. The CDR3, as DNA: TGTGCCAGCAAACTGACTAGCGGGCACAATGAGCAGTTCTTC.